The 16 T cell receptor beta chains listed next were all sequenced from one sample in a study of blood T cell repertoires in COVID-19. The repertoire was sequenced with immunoSEQ multiplex PCR; TCRdb's copy has only in-frame clones and lacks some. The sample lists some 280,000 clones; approximately 88% were seen once. The sequenced material came from peripheral blood. The source of these receptors is a woman in her thirties or forties who had recovered from COVID-19.

The genes are TRBV9 and TRBJ2-7; 7 bases line up with TRBD1. V dropped 4 bases and J dropped 2; count of bases not matched to a gene: 12. CDR3 length equals 16 residues. Germline CDR1 and CDR2: SGDLS and YYNGEE. The CDR3 sequence is CASSPGQARIPYEQYF. The CDR3 bases are TGTGCCAGCAGCCCCGGACAGGCGAGAATACCCTACGAGCAGTACTTC.

This rearrangement joins TRBV6-6 to TRBJ2-7; 8 nucleotides line up with TRBD1. CDR1 MNHNY and CDR2 SVGAGI come from the germline V gene (reference sequence). With 7 bases clipped from V and 3 bases from J, the junction kept 14 bases outside the gene matches. This CDR3 contains 16 residues. CDR3: CASTPRRDRSGYEQYF. Written as DNA, the CDR3 is TGTGCCAGCACCCCCAGGCGGGACAGGTCAGGCTACGAGCAGTACTTC.

This sequence joins TRBV5-1 and TRBJ2-1, with 11 positions matching TRBD2. The germline V gene encodes CDR1 SGHRS and CDR2 YFSETQ. The CDR3 is made up of 14 amino acids. With V trimmed by 4 bases and J by 5 bases, 2 bases remained unmatched. The CDR3 loop is CASSTGLADNEQFF. The CDR3 region has the DNA TGCGCCAGCAGCACGGGACTAGCGGACAATGAGCAGTTCTTC.

J is TRBJ1-5 and V is TRBV28, with 11 bases aligning to TRBD1. This CDR3 is built from 15 residues. With V trimmed by 5 bases and J by 4 bases, 4 bases remained unmatched. Germline-derived CDR1 and CDR2 are MDHEN and SYDVKM. In nucleotides, the CDR3 is TGTGCCAGCAGTCTAGGGGACAGGGGGAATCAGCCCCAGCATTTT. Translation: CASSLGDRGNQPQHF. The full variable domain, its missing parts supplied by reference TRBV28 and TRBJ1-5, is DVKVTQSSRYLVKRTGEKVFLECVQDMDHENMFWYRQDPGLGLRLIYFSYDVKMKEKGDIPEGYSVSREKKERFSLILESASTNQTSMYLCASSLGDRGNQPQHFGDGTRLSIL.

The chain couples TRBV7-8 to TRBJ2-2; TRBD2 might be the D (5 bases). Trimming shortened V by 3 bases and J by 7 bases, and 12 bases separated the two germline ends. Germline CDR1 is SGHVS and CDR2 is FQNEAQ. The CDR3 is 14 residues long. This CDR3 reads CASSFDTRGGELFF. The CDR3 region has the DNA TGTGCCAGCAGCTTCGATACTAGAGGCGGGGAGCTGTTTTTT.

The chain joins TRBV5-1 to TRBJ2-1; tentatively, D is TRBD2 (6 bases). Germline CDR1 and CDR2: SGHRS and YFSETQ. V dropped 0 bases and J dropped 6 bases, with 13 bases sitting between them. The length of the CDR3 is 15 residues. The CDR3 region has the DNA TGCGCCAGCAGCTTGGGAGCGACTAGGGGCAATGAGCAGTTCTTC. Residues: CASSLGATRGNEQFF.

CDR3 nucleotide sequence: TGTGCCAGCAGCTTGCCAGGGTATCCTAACTATGGCTACACCTTC. Amino acids: CASSLPGYPNYGYTF. The rearrangement uses TRBV5-8 and TRBJ1-2; D is possibly TRBD1 (5 bases). Looked up from germline, CDR1 is SGHTS and CDR2 is YDEGEE. The CDR3 sequence is 15 residues long. V lost 1 base and J 0 bases, leaving 10 bases between the germline ends.

This sequence joins TRBV2 and TRBJ2-7; 8 bases line up with TRBD1. The CDR3 totals 15 residues. The germline gives CDR1 SNHLY, CDR2 FYNNEI. V shed 5 bases, J shed 1 base, and the junction held 7 bases outside the gene matches. The CDR3 nucleotides are TGTGCCAGCAGTAGAGGGACAGGCACTTCCTACGAGCAGTACTTC. Encoded protein: CASSRGTGTSYEQYF.

The V gene is TRBV24-1, the J gene TRBJ2-5; 7 bases agree with TRBD1. The CDR3 is made up of 12 amino acids. Germline values: CDR1 KGHDR, CDR2 SFDVKD. The trim removed 7 bases at V and 8 bases at J, leaving 6 bases unmatched. The CDR3 nucleotides read TGTGCCACCAGCGGACCAGGGGGAACCCAGTACTTC. Its translation is CATSGPGGTQYF.

The chain carries TRBV20-1 and TRBJ2-1, with D uncertain. The CDR3 runs to 11 residues. CDR1 DFQATT and CDR2 SNEGSKA come from the germline V gene (reference sequence). The V end was cut by 1 base, the J end by 8 bases, with 6 bases between. CDR3 loop: CSARVVDEQFF. The CDR3 region has the DNA TGCAGTGCTAGAGTAGTCGATGAGCAGTTCTTC.

V and J are TRBV6-2 or TRBV6-3 and TRBJ2-7, with D tentatively TRBD2 (5 bases). V was cut by 6 bases and J by 4 bases, with 7 bases left in between. Germline CDR1 and CDR2: MNHEY and SVGEGT. This CDR3 spans 11 amino acids. The CDR3 is CASSRTYEQYF. DNA for the CDR3: TGTGCCAGCAGCCGGACTTACGAGCAGTACTTC.

In DNA form, the CDR3 reads TGTGCCAGCAGTGGGGAATCCAGGGTTAATGAGCAGTTCTTC. Translating it yields CASSGESRVNEQFF. The chain combines TRBV25-1 with TRBJ2-1, with TRBD1 as a possible D gene (5 bases). V was shortened by 4 bases and J by 7 bases, with 14 bases between the two germline ends. This CDR3 contains 14 residues. CDR1 and CDR2 from the germline V gene are MGHDK and SYGVNS.

The chain couples TRBV27 to TRBJ1-1, with 8 nucleotides matching TRBD1. From germline, CDR1 is MNHEY and CDR2 SMNVEV (reference sequence). This CDR3 region has 16 residues. Trimming took 4 bases from V and 4 from J; bases not matched to a gene: 11. CDR3 sequence: CASSSQLQGGRTEAFF. DNA of the CDR3: TGTGCCAGCAGTTCACAACTACAGGGGGGGCGCACTGAAGCTTTCTTT.

This clone was recorded only once. The chain links TRBV24-1 to TRBJ2-2; D is possibly TRBD1 (6 bases). Per germline, CDR1 KGHDR and CDR2 SFDVKD. CDR3 length: 14 amino acids. With 10 bases removed from V and 7 bases from J, the gap between germline ends came to 18 bases. CDR3 bases: TGTGCCACTAGAGCAACAGGGTTTGGCGGGGAGCTGTTTTTT. It yields the protein CATRATGFGGELFF.

This chain uses TRBV18 with TRBJ2-7, with D perhaps TRBD2 (6 bases). Germline-derived CDR1 and CDR2 are KGHSH and LQKENI. V lost 3 bases to trimming and J lost 0 bases, with 12 bases between them. The CDR3 runs to 15 residues. The CDR3 loop is CASSPGLTSSYEQYF. As DNA, the CDR3 is TGTGCCAGCTCACCGGGACTGACGAGCTCCTACGAGCAGTACTTC.

The chain combines TRBV12-5 with TRBJ2-3; 8 nucleotides align to TRBD2. This CDR3 is built from 16 residues. The V segment lost 0 bases and the J segment 5 bases; nucleotides outside the gene matches: 7. CDR1 is LGHNT, CDR2 FRNRAP, per germline. In nucleotides, the CDR3 is TGTGCTAGTGGTTTGGTTCTTCGGGAGGGGGTAGATACGCAGTATTTT. Amino acid sequence: CASGLVLREGVDTQYF.